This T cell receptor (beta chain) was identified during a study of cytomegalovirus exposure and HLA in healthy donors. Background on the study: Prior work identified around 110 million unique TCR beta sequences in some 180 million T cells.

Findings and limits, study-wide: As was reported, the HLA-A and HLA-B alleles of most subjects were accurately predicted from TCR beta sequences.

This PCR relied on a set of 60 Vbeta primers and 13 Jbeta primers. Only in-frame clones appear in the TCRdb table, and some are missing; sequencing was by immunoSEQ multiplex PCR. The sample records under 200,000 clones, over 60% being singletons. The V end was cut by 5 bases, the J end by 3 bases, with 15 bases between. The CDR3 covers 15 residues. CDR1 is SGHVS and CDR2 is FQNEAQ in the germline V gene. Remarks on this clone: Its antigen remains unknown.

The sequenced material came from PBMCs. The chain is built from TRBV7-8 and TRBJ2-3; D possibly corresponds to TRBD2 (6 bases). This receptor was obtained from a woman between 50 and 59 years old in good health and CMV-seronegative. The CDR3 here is CASSRGPSVTDTQYF. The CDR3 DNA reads TGTGCCAGCAGCCGTGGGCCTAGCGTGACAGATACGCAGTATTTT.